What follows is one T cell receptor beta chain and its context. The junction and the germline gene differ at one end; a read error may be behind it. For CDR3 and TCR beta VDJ profiling, genomic DNA was the template used. One entry per CDR3 protein, called by TCRdb with MiXCR from the reads. The sample records some 410,000 distinct CDR3 sequences, around 68% being singletons. This entry comes from a study of CD8+CD57+ T cells in acquired aplastic anemia. The CDR3 loop spans 15 amino acids. Germline-derived CDR1 and CDR2 are SGHTA and FQGNSA. Sequencing was carried out using sorted CD4+, CD8+, or CD8+CD57+ T cells (not recorded which) from PBMCs. V gene TRBV7-2 combines with J gene TRBJ2-7; TRBD1 is a possible D gene (6 bases). The source of this sequence is a human donor in good health, serving as a control. The CDR3 region is CASSQGGKRNREQYF. In DNA, the CDR3 is TGCGCCAGCAGTCAAGGGGGAAAGAGAAACCGTGAGCAGTACTTC. Variable domain in full (rest from reference TRBV7-2 and TRBJ2-7): GAGVSQSPSNKVTEKGKDVELRCDPISGHTALYWYRQSLGQGLEFLIYFQGNSAPDKSGLPSDRFSAERTGGSVSTLTIQRTQQEDSAVYLCASSQGGKRNREQYFGPGTRLTVT.